This T cell receptor beta chain was identified in a study of OX40 agonist ivuxolimab in advanced cancers. About the research overall: Patients took ivuxolimab, an agonistic anti-OX40 (CD134) antibody.

Note on this clone: Its specificity is unknown.

The CDR3 runs 14 residues. In germline, CDR1 is SGHRS, CDR2 YFSETQ. Trimming removed 7 bases from V and 0 bases from J, with 10 bases in between. Only in-frame clones appear in the TCRdb table, and some are missing; sequencing was by immunoSEQ multiplex PCR. The sample shows approximately 35,000 clones, around 90% of them seen only once. Regarding the study as a whole: CD4+ and CD8+ blood T cells expanded clonally by week 6 at 0.1 to 3.0 mg/kg.

The chain joins TRBV5-1 to TRBJ1-4; no definite D call. The specimen was CD4+ or CD8+ T cells sorted from blood, collected in a trial of the OX40 agonist ivuxolimab. The clonotype originates from an adult with an advanced solid tumor such as melanoma, head and neck, liver or kidney cancer. The CDR3 spells CASFEGPTNEKLFF. In DNA form, the CDR3 reads TGCGCCAGCTTTGAGGGCCCAACTAATGAAAAACTGTTTTTT.